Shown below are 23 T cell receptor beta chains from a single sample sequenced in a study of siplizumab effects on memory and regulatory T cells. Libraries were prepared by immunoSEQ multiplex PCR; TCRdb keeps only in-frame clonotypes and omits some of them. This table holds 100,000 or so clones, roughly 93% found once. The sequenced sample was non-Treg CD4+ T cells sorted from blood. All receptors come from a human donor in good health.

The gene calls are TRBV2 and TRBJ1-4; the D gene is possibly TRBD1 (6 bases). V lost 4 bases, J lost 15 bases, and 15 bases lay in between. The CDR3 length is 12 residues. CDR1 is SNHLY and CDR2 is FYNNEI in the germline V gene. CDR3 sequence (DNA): TGTGCCAGCAGTGGGGGGGCAGGCCCCTTGTTTTTT. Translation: CASSGGAGPLFF.

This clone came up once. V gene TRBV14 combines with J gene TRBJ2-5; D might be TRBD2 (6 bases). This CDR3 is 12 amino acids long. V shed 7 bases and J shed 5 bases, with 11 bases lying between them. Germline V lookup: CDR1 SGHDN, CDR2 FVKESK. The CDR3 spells CASTGDVETQYF. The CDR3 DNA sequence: TGTGCCAGCACGGGGGACGTTGAGACCCAGTACTTC.

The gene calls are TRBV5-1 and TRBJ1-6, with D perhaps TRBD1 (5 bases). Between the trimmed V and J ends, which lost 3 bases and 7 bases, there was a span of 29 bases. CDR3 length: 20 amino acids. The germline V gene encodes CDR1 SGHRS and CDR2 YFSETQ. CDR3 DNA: TGCGCCAGCAGCTCGGCCGTTACCGGGGCTGCGCTCGGATACAATTCACCCCTCCACTTT. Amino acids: CASSSAVTGAALGYNSPLHF.

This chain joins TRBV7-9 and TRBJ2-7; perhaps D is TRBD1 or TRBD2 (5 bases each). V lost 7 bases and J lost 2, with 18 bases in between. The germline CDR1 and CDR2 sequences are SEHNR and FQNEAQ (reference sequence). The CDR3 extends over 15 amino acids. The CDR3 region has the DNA TGTGCCAGCACCGAGGTAGGGACCAACCCCTACGAGCAGTACTTC. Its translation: CASTEVGTNPYEQYF.

The CDR3: CASSLIQGNQPQHF. The CDR3 DNA follows: TGTGCCAGCTCGCTAATACAGGGGAATCAGCCCCAGCATTTT. V is TRBV18 and J is TRBJ1-5; 7 bases agree with TRBD1. J lost 4 bases, V lost 6 bases, and 6 bases had no gene match. This CDR3 region has 14 residues. Germline CDR1 reads KGHSH; CDR2 reads LQKENI.

CDR3 protein: CASSLGFAGSGEQYF. CDR3 nucleotide sequence: TGTGCCAGCAGCTTAGGTTTCGCAGGTTCGGGCGAGCAGTACTTC. The chain carries TRBV11-2 and TRBJ2-7; no definite D call. The germline V gene encodes CDR1 SGHAT and CDR2 FQNNGV. V was trimmed by 1 base and J by 6 bases, leaving 16 bases between them. The CDR3 extends over 15 amino acids.

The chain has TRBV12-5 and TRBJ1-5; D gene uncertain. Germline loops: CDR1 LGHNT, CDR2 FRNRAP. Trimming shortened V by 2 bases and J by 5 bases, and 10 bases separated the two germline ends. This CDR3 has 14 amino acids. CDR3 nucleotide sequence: TGTGCTAGTGGTTTGTCAGGAAGGTATCAGCCCCAGCATTTT. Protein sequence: CASGLSGRYQPQHF.

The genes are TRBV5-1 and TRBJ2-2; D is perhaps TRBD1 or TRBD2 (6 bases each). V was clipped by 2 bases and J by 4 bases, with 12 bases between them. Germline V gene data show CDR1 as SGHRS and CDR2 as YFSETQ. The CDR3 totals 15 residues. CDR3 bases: TGCGCCAGCAGCTTTCCCGGGGGCGGCACCGGGGAGCTGTTTTTT. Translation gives CASSFPGGGTGELFF.

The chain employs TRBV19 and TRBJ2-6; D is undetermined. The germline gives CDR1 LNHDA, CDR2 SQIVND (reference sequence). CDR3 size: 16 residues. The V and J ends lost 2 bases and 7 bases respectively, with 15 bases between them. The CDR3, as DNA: TGTGCCAGTAGTATAAGGAGTCAGACGGTAGCCAACGTCCTGACTTTC. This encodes CASSIRSQTVANVLTF.

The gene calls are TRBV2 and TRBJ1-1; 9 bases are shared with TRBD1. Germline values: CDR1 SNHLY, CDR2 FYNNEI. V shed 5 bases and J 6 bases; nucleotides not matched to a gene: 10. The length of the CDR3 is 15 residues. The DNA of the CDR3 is TGTGCCAGCAGTCCCACAGGGGGCGCTCCCGCTGAAGCTTTCTTT. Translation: CASSPTGGAPAEAFF.

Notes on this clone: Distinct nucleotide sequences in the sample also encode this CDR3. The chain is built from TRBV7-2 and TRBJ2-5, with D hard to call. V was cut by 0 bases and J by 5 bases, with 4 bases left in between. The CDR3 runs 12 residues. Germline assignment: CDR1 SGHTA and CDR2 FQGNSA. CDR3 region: CASSLARETQYF. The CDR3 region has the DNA TGTGCCAGCAGCTTAGCACGGGAGACCCAGTACTTC. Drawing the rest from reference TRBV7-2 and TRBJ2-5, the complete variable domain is GAGVSQSPSNKVTEKGKDVELRCDPISGHTALYWYRQSLGQGLEFLIYFQGNSAPDKSGLPSDRFSAERTGGSVSTLTIQRTQQEDSAVYLCASSLARETQYFGPGTRLLVL.

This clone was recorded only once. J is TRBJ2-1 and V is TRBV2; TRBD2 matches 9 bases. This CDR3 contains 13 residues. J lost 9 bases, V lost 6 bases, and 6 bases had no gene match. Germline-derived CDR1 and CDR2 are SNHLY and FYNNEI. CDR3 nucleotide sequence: TGTGCCAGCAGGCTAGCGGGGAAGGGTGAGCAGTTCTTC. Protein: CASRLAGKGEQFF.

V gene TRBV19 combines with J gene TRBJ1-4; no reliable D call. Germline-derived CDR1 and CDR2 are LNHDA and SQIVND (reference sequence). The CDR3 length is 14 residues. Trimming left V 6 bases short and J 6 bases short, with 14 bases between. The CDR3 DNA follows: TGTGCCAGTAGCCCGTCTAGGGTGGATGAAAAACTGTTTTTT. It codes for CASSPSRVDEKLFF.

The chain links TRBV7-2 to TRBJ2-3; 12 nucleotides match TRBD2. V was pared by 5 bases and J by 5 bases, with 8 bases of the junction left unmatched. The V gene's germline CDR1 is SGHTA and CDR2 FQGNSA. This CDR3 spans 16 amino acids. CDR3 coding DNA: TGTGCCAGCAGCCTACTAGCGGGGGGCGGGGGAGATACGCAGTATTTT. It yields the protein CASSLLAGGGGDTQYF. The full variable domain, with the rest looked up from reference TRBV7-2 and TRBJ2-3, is GAGVSQSPSNKVTEKGKDVELRCDPISGHTALYWYRQSLGQGLEFLIYFQGNSAPDKSGLPSDRFSAERTGGSVSTLTIQRTQQEDSAVYLCASSLLAGGGGDTQYFGPGTRLTVL.

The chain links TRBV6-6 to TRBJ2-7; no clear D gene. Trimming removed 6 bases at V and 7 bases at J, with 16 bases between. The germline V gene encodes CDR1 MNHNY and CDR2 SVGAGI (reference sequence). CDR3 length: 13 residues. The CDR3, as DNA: TGTGCCAGCAGGTTGGGGAAGTTTCGGGAGCAGTACTTC. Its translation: CASRLGKFREQYF.

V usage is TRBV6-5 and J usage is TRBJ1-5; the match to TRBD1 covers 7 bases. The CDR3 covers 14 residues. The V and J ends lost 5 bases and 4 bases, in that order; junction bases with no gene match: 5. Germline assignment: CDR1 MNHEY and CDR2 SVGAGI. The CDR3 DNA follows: TGTGCCAGCAGTGAAGGGACAGTAAATCAGCCCCAGCATTTT. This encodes CASSEGTVNQPQHF.

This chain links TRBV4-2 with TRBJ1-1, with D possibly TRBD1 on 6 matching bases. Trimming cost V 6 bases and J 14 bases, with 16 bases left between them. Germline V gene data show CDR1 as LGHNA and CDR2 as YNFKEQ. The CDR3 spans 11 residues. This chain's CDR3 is CASRKQGIGFF. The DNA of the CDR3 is TGTGCCAGCAGGAAGCAGGGGATTGGGTTCTTT.

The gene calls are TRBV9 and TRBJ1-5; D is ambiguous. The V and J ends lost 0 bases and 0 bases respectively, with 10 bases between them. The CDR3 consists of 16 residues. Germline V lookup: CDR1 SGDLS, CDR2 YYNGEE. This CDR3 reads CASSVGPGYSNQPQHF. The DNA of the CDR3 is TGTGCCAGCAGCGTAGGTCCAGGTTATAGCAATCAGCCCCAGCATTTT.

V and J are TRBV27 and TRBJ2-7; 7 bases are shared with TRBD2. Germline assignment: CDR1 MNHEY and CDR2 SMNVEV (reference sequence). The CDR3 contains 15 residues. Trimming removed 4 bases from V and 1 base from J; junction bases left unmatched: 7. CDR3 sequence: CASSSLAGESYEQYF. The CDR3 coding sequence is TGTGCCAGCAGTTCCTTAGCGGGCGAATCCTACGAGCAGTACTTC.

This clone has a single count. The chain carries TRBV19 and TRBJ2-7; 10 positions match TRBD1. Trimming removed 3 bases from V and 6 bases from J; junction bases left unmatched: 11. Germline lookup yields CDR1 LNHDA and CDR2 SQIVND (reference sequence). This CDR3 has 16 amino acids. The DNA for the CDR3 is TGTGCCAGTAGTATCATTGGAAGACAGGGGGCTAGCGAGCAGTACTTC. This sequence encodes CASSIIGRQGASEQYF.

The CDR3 protein is CASSIGTFNTEAFF. The CDR3 DNA reads TGTGCCAGTAGTATCGGCACATTCAACACTGAAGCTTTCTTT. This chain links TRBV19 with TRBJ1-1; D is unresolved. The V and J ends lost 3 bases and 2 bases respectively, with 10 bases between them. This CDR3 is 14 amino acids long. CDR1 and CDR2 from the germline V gene are LNHDA and SQIVND (reference sequence).

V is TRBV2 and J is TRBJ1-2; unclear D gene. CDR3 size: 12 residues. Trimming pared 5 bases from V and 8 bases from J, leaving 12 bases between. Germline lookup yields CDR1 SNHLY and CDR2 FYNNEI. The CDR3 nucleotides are TGTGCCAGCAGTCCAGAGTTTTTAGGCTACACCTTC. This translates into CASSPEFLGYTF.

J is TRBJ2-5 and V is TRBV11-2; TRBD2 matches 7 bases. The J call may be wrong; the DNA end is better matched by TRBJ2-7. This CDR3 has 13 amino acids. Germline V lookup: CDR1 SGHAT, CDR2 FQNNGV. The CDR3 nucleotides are TGTGCCAGCAGCCGGGGGGACTGGGGCGAGCAGTACTTC. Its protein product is CASSRGDWGEQYF.